The clone carrying this T cell receptor (beta chain) occurred once. Libraries were prepared by immunoSEQ multiplex PCR; TCRdb keeps only in-frame clonotypes and omits some of them. This sample yields approximately 200,000 clones, of which approximately 86% are seen a single time; 2.5% to 3% belongs to the top ten. The data stem from a study of blood T cell repertoires in COVID-19. Across the whole study: Specimens from acute and convalescent COVID-19 originated in the United States, Italy and Spain. PBMCs, B-cell-depleted T cells, or T cells were the source of the cDNA or gDNA that made up the material.

This CDR3 is built from 15 residues. V was cut by 0 bases and J by 1 base, with 10 bases left in between. The germline V gene encodes CDR1 SGHRS and CDR2 YFSETQ. The rearrangement joins TRBV5-1 to TRBJ1-1; the D is unclear. This receptor was identified in a woman aged 25 to 39 with active or convalescent COVID-19. Sequenced material: peripheral blood. CDR3 residues: CASSLAEVPNTEAFF. The CDR3 DNA is TGCGCCAGCAGCTTGGCCGAGGTACCGAACACTGAAGCTTTCTTT.